These 27 T cell receptor beta chains came from one sample sequenced in a study of T cell responses to AZD1222 COVID-19 vaccine. Method: immunoSEQ multiplex PCR; TCRdb's copy keeps in-frame clones and lacks some. The data contain about 160,000 clones, about 92% of them seen just once; the ten biggest clones take up 0.7% to 0.9%. This specimen was peripheral blood, taken on day 0 of AZD1222 vaccination. These receptors all come from an adult in good health.

This sequence joins TRBV19 and TRBJ1-6; D ambiguous. V dropped 5 bases and J dropped 9 bases, with 11 bases sitting between them. Looked up from germline, CDR1 is LNHDA and CDR2 is SQIVND (reference sequence). CDR3 length equals 13 residues. CDR3 in amino acids: CASSFSRGSPLHF. The CDR3 coding sequence is TGTGCCAGTAGTTTCTCTCGGGGTTCACCCCTCCACTTT.

The chain links TRBV29-1 to TRBJ1-2; D gene unclear. V lost 6 bases and J 0 bases, leaving 17 bases between the germline ends. The CDR3 is 15 amino acids. The germline V gene encodes CDR1 SQVTM and CDR2 ANQGSEA. This chain's CDR3 is CSVPRPRSSNYGYTF. CDR3 in DNA: TGCAGCGTCCCCCGTCCACGCAGCTCTAACTATGGCTACACCTTC.

This rearrangement joins TRBV7-8 to TRBJ2-5; D is ambiguous. In germline, CDR1 is SGHVS, CDR2 FQNEAQ. Trimming stripped 4 bases from V and 3 bases from J, with 9 bases between. This CDR3 is built from 13 residues. In DNA, the CDR3 is TGTGCCAGCAGCTCGTACTCGGAAGAGACCCAGTACTTC. This encodes CASSSYSEETQYF. Full variable domain (remainder filled in from reference TRBV7-8 and TRBJ2-5): GAGVSQSPRYKVAKRGQDVALRCDPISGHVSLFWYQQALGQGPEFLTYFQNEAQLDKSGLPSDRFFAERPEGSVSTLKIQRTQQEDSAVYLCASSSYSEETQYFGPGTRLLVL.

V is TRBV14 and J is TRBJ1-2; D gene ambiguous. The V and J ends lost 0 bases and 4 bases respectively, with 18 bases between them. The CDR3 is 17 amino acids. Germline V gene data show CDR1 as SGHDN and CDR2 as FVKESK. The CDR3 sequence is CASSQDLYSERTYGYTF. In nucleotides, the CDR3 is TGTGCCAGCAGCCAAGATCTTTATTCGGAGAGGACCTATGGCTACACCTTC.

This chain connects TRBV7-3 to TRBJ2-3, with a tentative D call TRBD2 (5 bases). The germline V gene encodes CDR1 SGHTA and CDR2 FQGTGA. The CDR3 is 16 amino acids. Deletions cut 5 bases from V and 0 bases from J, with 15 bases between. The CDR3 nucleotides read TGTGCCAGCAGCCCCGGCACTAGAACTAGCACAGATACGCAGTATTTT. Translating it yields CASSPGTRTSTDTQYF. The full variable domain, in which reference TRBV7-3 and TRBJ2-3 provide the parts outside the CDR3, is GAGVSQTPSNKVTEKGKYVELRCDPISGHTALYWYRQSLGQGPEFLIYFQGTGAADDSGLPNDRFFAVRPEGSVSTLKIQRTERGDSAVYLCASSPGTRTSTDTQYFGPGTRLTVL.

V and J are TRBV18 and TRBJ1-6; D perhaps matches TRBD1 (6 bases). This CDR3 is 15 amino acids long. The germline CDR1 and CDR2 sequences are KGHSH and LQKENI. V lost 3 bases and J 3 bases, leaving 9 bases between the germline ends. The chain's CDR3 is CASSPPGHYNSPLHF. The DNA for the CDR3 is TGTGCCAGCTCACCCCCGGGACACTATAATTCACCCCTCCACTTT.

This chain links TRBV5-1 with TRBJ1-4; TRBD1 matches 9 bases. The CDR3 runs 14 residues. The junction had 6 bases not matched to a gene; V was cut back by 5 bases and J by 7 bases. Looked up from germline, CDR1 is SGHRS and CDR2 is YFSETQ. The CDR3 is CASRPGTGTEKLFF. In DNA, the CDR3 is TGCGCCAGCAGGCCCGGGACAGGGACTGAAAAACTGTTTTTT.

V usage is TRBV19 and J usage is TRBJ1-5; TRBD1 is a possible D gene (6 bases). Trimming cost V 8 bases and J 2 bases, with 19 bases left between them. This CDR3 has 16 residues. Germline CDR1 is LNHDA and CDR2 is SQIVND (reference sequence). The CDR3 nucleotides read TGTGCCAGTGGAACCTTGCAGGGGTACGGCAATCAGCCCCAGCATTTT. Translating it yields CASGTLQGYGNQPQHF.

This rearrangement joins TRBV4-3 to TRBJ2-1; D gene ambiguous. The V end was cut by 0 bases, the J end by 10 bases, with 10 bases between. Germline CDR1 reads LGHNA; CDR2 reads YSLEER. The CDR3 consists of 13 residues. CDR3 protein: CASSQDRSLEQFF. The CDR3 DNA sequence: TGCGCCAGCAGCCAAGATAGGAGTCTCGAGCAGTTCTTC.

Here the CDR3 DNA reads TGTGCCAGCAGCCTAAGGATTGTAGAGACCCAGTACTTC. Translating gives CASSLRIVETQYF. The J gene is TRBJ2-5, the V gene TRBV28; D gene unclear. The V end was cut by 6 bases, the J end by 4 bases, with 12 bases between. CDR1 is MDHEN and CDR2 is SYDVKM in the germline V gene. The CDR3 runs 13 residues. The complete variable domain, with remaining parts taken from reference TRBV28 and TRBJ2-5, reads DVKVTQSSRYLVKRTGEKVFLECVQDMDHENMFWYRQDPGLGLRLIYFSYDVKMKEKGDIPEGYSVSREKKERFSLILESASTNQTSMYLCASSLRIVETQYFGPGTRLLVL.

CDR3 coding DNA: TGTGCCAGCAGTAAGCCCGCACCCGGAACCTACGAGCAGTACTTC. Amino acids: CASSKPAPGTYEQYF. The chain employs TRBV28 and TRBJ2-7; D unresolved. The V and J ends lost 5 bases and 2 bases respectively, with 16 bases between them. This CDR3 region has 15 residues. The V gene's germline CDR1 is MDHEN and CDR2 SYDVKM.

The chain uses TRBV11-3 and TRBJ2-3; 11 nucleotides line up with TRBD2. Germline loops: CDR1 SGHNT, CDR2 YENEEA. With 5 bases clipped from V and 2 bases from J, the junction kept 6 bases outside the gene matches. The CDR3 loop spans 16 amino acids. The CDR3 reads CASSPGTSGYTDTQYF. The CDR3, as DNA: TGTGCCAGCAGCCCGGGGACTAGCGGCTACACAGATACGCAGTATTTT.

This chain joins TRBV2 and TRBJ2-1; D possibly uses TRBD1 or TRBD2 (5 bases each). Trimming removed 7 bases at V and 8 bases at J, with 15 bases between. CDR3 length: 13 amino acids. CDR1 is SNHLY and CDR2 is FYNNEI in the germline V gene. The CDR3 nucleotides are TGTGCCAGCAATACCGGGGCTGGGGATGAGCAGTTCTTC. Amino acids: CASNTGAGDEQFF.

The chain is built from TRBV11-3 and TRBJ1-2, with 8 bases that match TRBD1. Germline CDR1 reads SGHNT; CDR2 reads YENEEA. The CDR3 spans 14 residues. Germline trimming cut 5 bases from V and 2 bases from J; bases unmatched to any gene: 4. In DNA, the CDR3 is TGTGCCAGCAGCACACGACAGGGGAACTATGGCTACACCTTC. Protein sequence: CASSTRQGNYGYTF.

This chain uses TRBV4-1 with TRBJ1-4; 8 positions agree with TRBD1. V shed 1 base and J 7 bases; nucleotides not matched to a gene: 11. Germline-derived CDR1 and CDR2 are MGHRA and YSYEKL. The CDR3 sequence is 17 residues long. CDR3 amino acids: CASSQVRNSGTGEKLFF. CDR3 DNA sequence: TGCGCCAGCAGCCAAGTACGTAATTCAGGGACAGGTGAAAAACTGTTTTTT.

V is TRBV30 and J is TRBJ1-1; possible D gene TRBD1, 6 bases. The germline V and J ends were trimmed by 0 bases and 5 bases, with 16 bases remaining between them. The CDR3 contains 15 residues. CDR1 and CDR2 from the germline V gene are GTSNPN and SVGIG (reference sequence). CDR3 residues: CAWSVAGGPGTEAFF. In DNA, the CDR3 is TGTGCCTGGAGTGTAGCCGGGGGCCCGGGGACTGAAGCTTTCTTT.

The V and J genes are TRBV11-3 and TRBJ2-4, with 9 bases lining up with TRBD1. The germline gives CDR1 SGHNT, CDR2 YENEEA. There are 16 residues in the CDR3. Unmatched junction bases numbered 11, after V lost 5 bases and J lost 6 bases. CDR3 in amino acids: CASSPWDREKINIQYF. As DNA, the CDR3 is TGTGCCAGCAGCCCATGGGACAGGGAAAAAATAAACATTCAGTACTTC.

This chain links TRBV10-1 with TRBJ2-5; 9 bases line up with TRBD2. Looked up from germline, CDR1 is WNHNN and CDR2 is SYGVQD (reference sequence). The CDR3 covers 16 residues. V was clipped by 3 bases and J by 3 bases; unmatched bases: 8. The CDR3 DNA is TGCGCCAGCAGTGACAGGCGGGGGGGCCTCGAAGAGACCCAGTACTTC. It is translated as CASSDRRGGLEETQYF.

The chain couples TRBV5-1 to TRBJ1-1; D is uncertain. Trimming removed 2 bases from V and 2 bases from J, with 10 bases in between. The CDR3 spans 14 residues. The germline V gene encodes CDR1 SGHRS and CDR2 YFSETQ. The CDR3 protein is CASSLRAENTEAFF. The CDR3 DNA reads TGCGCCAGCAGCTTAAGGGCGGAAAACACTGAAGCTTTCTTT.

V gene TRBV4-1 combines with J gene TRBJ1-1; D ambiguous. The V end lost 6 bases, the J end lost 5 bases, and 7 bases lay between the germline ends. The CDR3 totals 11 residues. Germline CDR1 reads MGHRA; CDR2 reads YSYEKL. The CDR3 region has the DNA TGCGCCAGCAGGGCTAATACTGAAGCTTTCTTT. This codes for CASRANTEAFF.

The CDR3 here is CASSFGVNTGELFF. The CDR3 bases are TGTGCCAGCAGCTTTGGGGTGAACACCGGGGAGCTGTTTTTT. The rearrangement uses TRBV5-5 and TRBJ2-2; the D is unclear. This CDR3 spans 14 amino acids. Trimming shortened V by 2 bases and J by 1 base, and 6 bases separated the two germline ends. Germline V CDR1 and CDR2: SGHKS, YYEKEE (reference sequence).

V gene TRBV27 combines with J gene TRBJ1-5; D call uncertain. Between the trimmed V and J ends, which lost 3 bases and 4 bases, there was a span of 7 bases. CDR3 length: 13 amino acids. CDR1 is MNHEY and CDR2 is SMNVEV in the germline V gene (reference sequence). This chain's CDR3 is CASSFADNQPQHF. The CDR3 bases are TGTGCCAGCAGTTTTGCGGATAATCAGCCCCAGCATTTT.

The chain joins TRBV11-3 to TRBJ2-7; possible D gene TRBD2, 5 bases. V lost 1 base and J lost 6, with 10 bases in between. Germline CDR1 SGHNT, CDR2 YENEEA. CDR3 length: 13 residues. The CDR3 nucleotides are TGTGCCAGCAGCTTAGGGGGAGTCTTCGAGCAGTACTTC. The encoded protein is CASSLGGVFEQYF.

The CDR3 DNA reads TGCGCCAGCAGCCAAGAGGGACAGGGGACAGATACGCAGTATTTT. As protein: CASSQEGQGTDTQYF. The V gene is TRBV4-3, the J gene TRBJ2-3; 10 bases are shared with TRBD1. J was trimmed by 3 bases and V by 0 bases; bases with no gene match: 0. CDR3 size: 15 residues. In germline, CDR1 is LGHNA, CDR2 YSLEER.

This clone was counted a single time. The J gene is TRBJ2-7, the V gene TRBV7-2; 8 nucleotides line up with TRBD1. CDR1 is SGHTA and CDR2 is FQGNSA in the germline V gene. The CDR3 runs to 13 residues. V gave up 5 bases and J gave up 8 bases; unmatched junction bases: 8. In DNA, the CDR3 is TGTGCCAGCAGCCCGGGACAGGAATTAAAGCAGTACTTC. As protein: CASSPGQELKQYF.

CDR3: CASSQGQGVTEAFF. In DNA form, the CDR3 reads TGCGCCAGCAGCCAAGGACAGGGGGTTACTGAAGCTTTCTTT. The chain is built from TRBV4-3 and TRBJ1-1; 9 bases agree with TRBD1. This CDR3 is 14 amino acids long. Trimming cost V 1 base and J 5 bases; bases outside gene matches: 2. Per germline, CDR1 LGHNA and CDR2 YSLEER.

V gene TRBV11-2 combines with J gene TRBJ1-3; D is undetermined. Per the germline V gene, CDR1 is SGHAT and CDR2 is FQNNGV. CDR3 size: 15 residues. The V end was cut by 6 bases, the J end by 0 bases, with 12 bases between. The chain's CDR3 is CASSRNTNSGNTIYF. The CDR3 bases are TGTGCCAGCAGTAGAAATACCAACTCTGGAAACACCATATATTTT.